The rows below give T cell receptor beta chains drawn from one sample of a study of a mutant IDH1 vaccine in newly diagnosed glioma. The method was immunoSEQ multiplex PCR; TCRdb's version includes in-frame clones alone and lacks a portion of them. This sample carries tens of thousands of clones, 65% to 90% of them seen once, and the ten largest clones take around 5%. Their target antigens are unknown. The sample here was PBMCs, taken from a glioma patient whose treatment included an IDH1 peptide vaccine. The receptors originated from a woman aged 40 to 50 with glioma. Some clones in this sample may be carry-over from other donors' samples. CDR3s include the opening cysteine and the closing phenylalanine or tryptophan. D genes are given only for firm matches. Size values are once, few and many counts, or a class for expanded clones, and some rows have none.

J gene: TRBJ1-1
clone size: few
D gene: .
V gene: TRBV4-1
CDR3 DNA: TGCGCCAGCAGCCAAGATCCCAGAGACACTGAAGCTTTCTTT
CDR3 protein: CASSQDPRDTEAFF

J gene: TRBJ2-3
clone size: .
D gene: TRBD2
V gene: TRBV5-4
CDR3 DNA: TGTGCCAGCAGTAAAAGACTAGCGGGGGAGTATTTT
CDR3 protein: CASSKRLAGEYF

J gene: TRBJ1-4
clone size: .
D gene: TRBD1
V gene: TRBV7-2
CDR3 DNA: TGTGCCAGCAGCCAGACCGGGACAGGGTATGAAAAACTGTTTTTT
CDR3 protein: CASSQTGTGYEKLFF

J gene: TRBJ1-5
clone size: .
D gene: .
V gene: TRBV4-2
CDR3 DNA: TGTGCCAGCAGCCAGTTACAGGGAAGTCAGCCCCAGCATTTT
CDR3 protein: CASSQLQGSQPQHF

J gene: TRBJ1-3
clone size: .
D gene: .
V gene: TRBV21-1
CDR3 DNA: TGTGCCAGCGGATGGACAGGGGCCTCTGGAAACACCATATATTTT
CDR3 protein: CASGWTGASGNTIYF

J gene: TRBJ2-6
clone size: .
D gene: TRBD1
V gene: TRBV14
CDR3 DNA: TGTGCCAGCAGCCCAAGGACAGGGGCTCCCTCTGGGGCCAACGTCCTGACTTTC
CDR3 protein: CASSPRTGAPSGANVLTF

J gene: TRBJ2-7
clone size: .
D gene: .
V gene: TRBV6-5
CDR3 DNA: TGTGCCAGCAGTTATGACGGACGGGACTACGAGCAGTACTTC
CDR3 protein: CASSYDGRDYEQYF

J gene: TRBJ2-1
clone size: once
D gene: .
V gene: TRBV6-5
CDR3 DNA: TGTGCCAGCACCCCTGACTTGGGGAGACGAGAGCAGTTCTTC
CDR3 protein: CASTPDLGRREQFF

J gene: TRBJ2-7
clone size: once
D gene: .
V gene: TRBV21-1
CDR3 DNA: TGTGCCAGCAGCGGTTTGCAACTAGCGGGAGAAGGCTACGAGCAGTACTTC
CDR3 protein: CASSGLQLAGEGYEQYF

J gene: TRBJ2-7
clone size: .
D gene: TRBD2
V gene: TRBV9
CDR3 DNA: TGTGCCAGCAGCCCCAGCCCCACTAGCGGGGGGTCCCCCTACGAGCAGTACTTC
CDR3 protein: CASSPSPTSGGSPYEQYF

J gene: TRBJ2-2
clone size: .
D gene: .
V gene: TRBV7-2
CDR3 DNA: TGTGCCAGCAGCCGAATGGGTTTTTCTCCCACCGGGGAGCTGTTTTTT
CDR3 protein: CASSRMGFSPTGELFF

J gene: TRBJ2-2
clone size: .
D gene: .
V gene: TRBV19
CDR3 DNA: TGTGCCAGTAGTATTGTACCCGGGGAGCTGTTTTTT
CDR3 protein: CASSIVPGELFF

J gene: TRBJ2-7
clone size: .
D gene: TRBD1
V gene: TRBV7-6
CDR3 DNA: TGTGCCAGCAGCGGGGACAGGGGCCACGAGCAGTACTTC
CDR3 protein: CASSGDRGHEQYF

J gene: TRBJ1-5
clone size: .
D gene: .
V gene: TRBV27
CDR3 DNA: TGTGCCAGCAGCCAAAGTTCAGGACGCATGATAATCGGGCCCCAGCATTTT
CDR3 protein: CASSQSSGRMIIGPQHF

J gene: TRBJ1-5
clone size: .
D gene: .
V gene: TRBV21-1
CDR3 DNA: TGTGCCAGCAGCATTCCACGGACAGGATCCGACCAGCCCCAGCATTTT
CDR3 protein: CASSIPRTGSDQPQHF

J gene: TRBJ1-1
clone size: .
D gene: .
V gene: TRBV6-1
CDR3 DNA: TGTGCCAGCAGTGTGCCAGTCTACACTGAAGCTTTCTTT
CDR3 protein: CASSVPVYTEAFF

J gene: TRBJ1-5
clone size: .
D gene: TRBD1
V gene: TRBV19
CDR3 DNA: TGTGCCAGTAGTAAACAGGGGATTAGCAATCAGCCCCAGCATTTT
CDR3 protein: CASSKQGISNQPQHF

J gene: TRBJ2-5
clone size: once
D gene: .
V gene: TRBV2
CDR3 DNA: TGTGCCAGCAGGCAGCAAGAGACCCAGTACTTC
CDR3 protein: CASRQQETQYF

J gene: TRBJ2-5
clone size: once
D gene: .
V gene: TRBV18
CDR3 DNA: TGTGCCAGCTCACCTATAGGAAGGCCACAAGAGACCCAGTACTTC
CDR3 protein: CASSPIGRPQETQYF

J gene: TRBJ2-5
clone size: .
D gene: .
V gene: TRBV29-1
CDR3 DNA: TGCAGCGTTGAAGACAGACAGTACCAAGAGACCCAGTACTTC
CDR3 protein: CSVEDRQYQETQYF

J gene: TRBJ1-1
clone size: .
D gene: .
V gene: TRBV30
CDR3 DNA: TGTGCCAACCTACGACCTGAAGCTTTCTTT
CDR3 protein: CANLRPEAFF

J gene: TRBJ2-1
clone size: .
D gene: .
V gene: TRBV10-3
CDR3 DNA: TGTGCCACCGACCCCCCGACAGGTCAGGGCAATGAGCAGTTCTTC
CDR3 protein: CATDPPTGQGNEQFF

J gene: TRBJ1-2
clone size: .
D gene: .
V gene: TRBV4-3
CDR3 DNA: TGCGCCAGCAGCCAAGATCGTAGGATAAACTATGGCTACACCTTC
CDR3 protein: CASSQDRRINYGYTF

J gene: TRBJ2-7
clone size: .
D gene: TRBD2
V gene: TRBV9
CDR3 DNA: TGTGCCAGCAGCTCACTAGCGGGAAACCTCTACGAGCAGTACTTC
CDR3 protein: CASSSLAGNLYEQYF

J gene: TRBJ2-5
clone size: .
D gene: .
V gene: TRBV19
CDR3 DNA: TGTGCCAGTACCTCCCCGGGGTCACTAGGGACCCAGTACTTC
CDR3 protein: CASTSPGSLGTQYF

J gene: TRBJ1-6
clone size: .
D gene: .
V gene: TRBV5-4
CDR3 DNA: TGTGCCAGCAGCTTGGGGAGAGGGGAAAATTCACCCCTCCACTTT
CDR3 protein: CASSLGRGENSPLHF